Each of the 30 T cell receptor beta chains below was sequenced from the same sample in a study of long-term antiretroviral therapy in people with HIV. The authors ran the immunoSEQ assay, v3.0, at survey level. Profiling relied on immunoSEQ multiplex PCR, and the TCRdb table lists in-frame clones only, not all of them. The table records approximately 33,000 clones, 70% to 90% of them present only once. The source material was unsorted PBMCs, sampled 0.8 years before starting antiretroviral therapy. These receptors were collected from a man between 18 and 29 years old with HIV.

In DNA, the CDR3 is TGCGCCAGCAGCTTAGGGTTCGCCGGGGAGCTGTTTTTT. Translated, it gives CASSLGFAGELFF. The chain recombines TRBV5-1 with TRBJ2-2; no clear D. In germline, CDR1 is SGHRS, CDR2 YFSETQ. V was pared by 2 bases and J by 6 bases, with 8 bases between. The CDR3 spans 13 residues.

The chain is built from TRBV5-1 and TRBJ1-1, with D possibly matching TRBD1 (5 bases). The CDR3 sequence is 13 residues long. Trimming took 4 bases from V and 1 from J, leaving 8 bases between them. Germline CDR1 and CDR2: SGHRS and YFSETQ. CDR3 loop: CASSPQGNTEAFF. CDR3 coding DNA: TGCGCCAGCAGCCCGCAGGGGAACACTGAAGCTTTCTTT.

V usage is TRBV9 and J usage is TRBJ2-1, with D perhaps matching TRBD2 (6 bases). V lost 4 bases and J lost 1, with 15 bases in between. Germline V gene sequence: CDR1 SGDLS, CDR2 YYNGEE. The CDR3 spans 16 residues. The CDR3 bases are TGTGCCAGCAGCCTCGGAGGCCGGGGGTCCTACAATGAGCAGTTCTTC. Its translation is CASSLGGRGSYNEQFF. The complete variable domain, with remaining parts taken from reference TRBV9 and TRBJ2-1, reads DSGVTQTPKHLITATGQRVTLRCSPRSGDLSVYWYQQSLDQGLQFLIQYYNGEERAKGNILERFSAQQFPDLHSELNLSSLELGDSALYFCASSLGGRGSYNEQFFGPGTRLTVL.

The chain carries TRBV7-9 and TRBJ2-5; the D gene is possibly TRBD2 (7 bases). The ends were cut back, 3 bases at V and 1 base at J, with 15 bases in the middle. The V gene's germline CDR1 is SEHNR and CDR2 FQNEAQ (reference sequence). The CDR3 totals 16 residues. CDR3 nucleotides: TGTGCCAGCAGCTTTCAGGGGAGGGTAAGCCAAGAGACCCAGTACTTC. This translates into CASSFQGRVSQETQYF.

The chain has TRBV4-3 and TRBJ2-7, with D possibly being TRBD1 or TRBD2 (5 bases each). Trimming shortened V by 5 bases and J by 3 bases, and 14 bases separated the two germline ends. The CDR3 is 14 residues long. Germline CDR1 and CDR2: LGHNA and YSLEER. The CDR3 coding sequence is TGCGCCAGCAGCTCCGGGGCCGGGTACTACGAGCAGTACTTC. Protein sequence: CASSSGAGYYEQYF.

The J gene is TRBJ1-2, the V gene TRBV6-5; unclear D gene. CDR1 and CDR2 from the germline V gene are MNHEY and SVGAGI. The CDR3 consists of 13 residues. Trimming cost V 0 bases and J 5 bases, with 7 bases left between them. CDR3 amino acids: CASSYSTWYGYTF. Written as DNA, the CDR3 is TGTGCCAGCAGTTACTCGACATGGTATGGCTACACCTTC.

This clone ranks as medium-sized. The chain couples TRBV7-2 to TRBJ2-3; D not resolved. The germline V gene has CDR1 SGHTA and CDR2 FQGNSA. The CDR3 is 15 residues long. V was pared by 4 bases and J by 6 bases, with 17 bases between. The CDR3 sequence is CASSSRTSKTDTQYF. DNA of the CDR3: TGTGCCAGCAGCTCCCGGACCTCCAAGACGGATACGCAGTATTTT.

The chain couples TRBV11-3 to TRBJ2-1; D is perhaps TRBD2 (8 bases). Germline V gene data show CDR1 as SGHNT and CDR2 as YENEEA. Trimming removed 3 bases at V and 5 bases at J, with 14 bases between. The CDR3 loop spans 15 amino acids. CDR3 bases: TGTGCCAGCAGCTTGTCCGGGAGGGGGCACAATGAGCAGTTCTTC. This encodes CASSLSGRGHNEQFF.

The chain is built from TRBV5-1 and TRBJ2-7, with 9 bases identical to TRBD1. Germline CDR1 SGHRS, CDR2 YFSETQ. V shed 3 bases, J shed 6 bases, and the junction held 10 bases outside the gene matches. The CDR3 has 15 amino acids. The DNA of the CDR3 is TGCGCCAGCAGCTATGGGGACAGGGCTCGTCTCGAGCAGTACTTC. Translation: CASSYGDRARLEQYF.

This chain joins TRBV6-1 and TRBJ1-5; D is uncertain. CDR3 length: 14 residues. The V and J ends lost 3 bases and 0 bases respectively, with 6 bases between them. Germline lookup yields CDR1 MNHNS and CDR2 SASEGT. CDR3 sequence (DNA): TGTGCCAGCAGTGACCGGAATAGCAATCAGCCCCAGCATTTT. Its translation is CASSDRNSNQPQHF.

The CDR3 loop reads CASNSLLGGGGRYF. CDR3 in DNA: TGTGCCAGCAATAGCCTACTAGGAGGTGGAGGACGCTACTTC. The V and J genes are TRBV28 and TRBJ2-7; maybe TRBD2 (5 bases). V lost 7 bases to trimming and J lost 13 bases, with 26 bases between them. The CDR3 sequence is 14 residues long. CDR1 is MDHEN, CDR2 SYDVKM, per germline. The complete variable domain, with remaining parts taken from reference TRBV28 and TRBJ2-7, reads DVKVTQSSRYLVKRTGEKVFLECVQDMDHENMFWYRQDPGLGLRLIYFSYDVKMKEKGDIPEGYSVSREKKERFSLILESASTNQTSMYLCASNSLLGGGGRYFGPGTRLTVT.

This clone was observed once. This chain joins TRBV10-3 and TRBJ2-6; D possibly corresponds to TRBD1 (6 bases). Germline V CDR1 and CDR2: ENHRY, SYGVKD. Trimming stripped 4 bases from V and 2 bases from J, with 18 bases between. This CDR3 region has 18 residues. CDR3 protein: CAISGGAPQGTGANVLTF. CDR3 nucleotides: TGTGCCATCAGTGGAGGGGCACCTCAGGGGACTGGGGCCAACGTCCTGACTTTC.

The genes are TRBV7-2 and TRBJ2-3, with TRBD2 identical over 9 bases. Germline assignment: CDR1 SGHTA and CDR2 FQGNSA. This CDR3 comprises 15 residues. The trim removed 1 base at V and 6 bases at J, leaving 5 bases unmatched. CDR3 DNA: TGTGCCAGCAGCTTAGGCGGGGGGGACTTTGATACGCAGTATTTT. Amino acids: CASSLGGGDFDTQYF.

This clone was counted a single time. This chain joins TRBV9 and TRBJ2-2, with 9 positions matching TRBD1. This CDR3 is 15 amino acids long. The ends lost 4 bases at V and 5 bases at J; junction bases unmatched: 6. The V gene's germline CDR1 is SGDLS and CDR2 YYNGEE. In DNA, the CDR3 is TGTGCCAGCAGCTTCCGGGACAGGGAAACCGGGGAGCTGTTTTTT. Its translation is CASSFRDRETGELFF.

This chain connects TRBV7-3 to TRBJ2-2; D gene ambiguous. This CDR3 is 16 amino acids long. Germline V CDR1 and CDR2: SGHTA, FQGTGA. Trimming took off 8 bases at V and 1 base at J, with 17 bases between the two ends. For the CDR3, the DNA is TGTGCCAGCTCTCTCTCAAGGAGCAGGAACACCGGGGAGCTGTTTTTT. This sequence encodes CASSLSRSRNTGELFF.

The V and J genes are TRBV5-6 and TRBJ2-5; D possibly corresponds to TRBD2 (5 bases). CDR1 is SGHDT, CDR2 YYEEEE, per germline. CDR3 length: 12 amino acids. V was trimmed by 2 bases and J by 5 bases, leaving 7 bases between them. This chain's CDR3 is CASSFGGETQYF. The DNA for the CDR3 is TGTGCCAGCAGCTTCGGCGGGGAGACCCAGTACTTC.

The chain couples TRBV11-2 to TRBJ2-1, with no clear D. Germline V gives CDR1 SGHAT, CDR2 FQNNGV. The V end was cut by 6 bases, the J end by 7 bases, with 13 bases between. The CDR3 sequence is 13 residues long. CDR3 in amino acids: CASRHHRVNEQFF. The CDR3 bases are TGTGCCAGCAGACACCACCGGGTAAATGAGCAGTTCTTC.

The rearrangement uses TRBV11-3 and TRBJ2-7; a possible D gene is TRBD2 (7 bases). The CDR3 runs to 15 residues. V lost 2 bases to trimming and J lost 2 bases, with 13 bases between them. Germline CDR1 is SGHNT and CDR2 is YENEEA. The CDR3 loop reads CASSLRGGGAYEQYF. In DNA form, the CDR3 reads TGTGCCAGCAGCTTAAGGGGGGGCGGTGCCTACGAGCAGTACTTC.

The chain joins TRBV4-1 to TRBJ1-3; D is perhaps TRBD1 (6 bases). Germline V gives CDR1 MGHRA, CDR2 YSYEKL. V dropped 1 base and J dropped 2 bases, with 12 bases sitting between them. The CDR3 totals 16 residues. CDR3 bases: TGCGCCAGCAGCCAAGGCGGTTGGGGGCCTGGAAACACCATATATTTT. It encodes CASSQGGWGPGNTIYF.

The chain employs TRBV6-5 and TRBJ1-2; TRBD1 matches 7 bases. V lost 4 bases to trimming and J lost 10 bases; unmatched junction nucleotides: 6. Germline values: CDR1 MNHEY, CDR2 SVGAGI. This CDR3 comprises 12 residues. The CDR3, as DNA: TGTGCCAGCAGTTTCCCACAGGGGCCCTACACCTTC. It is translated as CASSFPQGPYTF.

V gene TRBV5-3 combines with J gene TRBJ1-1; D perhaps matches TRBD1 (6 bases). TRBV5-3 is an ORF, and what it does is uncertain. The CDR3 extends over 15 amino acids. The V gene lost 5 bases and the J gene lost 6 bases, with 20 bases spanning the gap. DNA of the CDR3: TGTGCCAGAAGGGTGAGGGGGGCTTGGACCCCTGAAGCTTTCTTT. It yields the protein CARRVRGAWTPEAFF.

This chain joins TRBV18 and TRBJ2-3; unclear D gene. Between the trimmed V and J ends, which lost 3 bases and 2 bases, there was a span of 12 bases. The length of the CDR3 is 15 residues. Per the germline V gene, CDR1 is KGHSH and CDR2 is LQKENI. The CDR3 loop is CASSPAPGDTDTQYF. The CDR3 DNA sequence: TGTGCCAGCTCACCGGCTCCTGGGGACACAGATACGCAGTATTTT.

V gene TRBV6-1 combines with J gene TRBJ1-2; 8 bases are a match to TRBD1. The J segment lost 4 bases and the V segment lost 6 bases, leaving 4 bases of the junction unmatched. This CDR3 is 13 amino acids long. Germline loops: CDR1 MNHNS, CDR2 SASEGT. The CDR3 region has the DNA TGTGCCAGCAGAGGACAGGGACTCTATGGCTACACCTTC. Its translation is CASRGQGLYGYTF.

This chain joins TRBV6-4 and TRBJ2-1; no clear D. Between the trimmed V and J ends, which lost 3 bases and 2 bases, there was a span of 8 bases. Germline values: CDR1 MRHNA, CDR2 SNTAGT. CDR3 length equals 14 residues. CDR3 loop: CASSEESPYNEQFF. In DNA, the CDR3 is TGTGCCAGCAGTGAAGAAAGCCCCTACAATGAGCAGTTCTTC.

This chain joins TRBV10-3 and TRBJ2-1; either TRBD1 or TRBD2 may fit D (5 bases each). V lost 10 bases to trimming and J lost 1 base, with 14 bases between them. Germline values: CDR1 ENHRY, CDR2 SYGVKD. The CDR3 covers 14 residues. The DNA for the CDR3 is TGTGCCACACGACCGGGGCCGTCCTACAATGAGCAGTTCTTC. This codes for CATRPGPSYNEQFF.

This chain joins TRBV5-6 and TRBJ2-3; D remains unclear. The CDR3 is made up of 15 amino acids. Germline V gene lookup returns CDR1 SGHDT and CDR2 YYEEEE. The V end lost 0 bases, the J end lost 0 bases, and 8 bases lay between the germline ends. The CDR3 here is CASSLALGSTDTQYF. The DNA for the CDR3 is TGTGCCAGCAGCTTGGCCTTAGGGAGCACAGATACGCAGTATTTT. Full variable domain (rest looked up from reference TRBV5-6 and TRBJ2-3): DAGVTQSPTHLIKTRGQQVTLRCSPKSGHDTVSWYQQALGQGPQFIFQYYEEEERQRGNFPDRFSGHQFPNYSSELNVNALLLGDSALYLCASSLALGSTDTQYFGPGTRLTVL.

The CDR3 coding sequence is TGTGCCAGCAGTGCAAGGACACCCGTAGCCAAAAACATTCAGTACTTC. This gives the protein CASSARTPVAKNIQYF. J is TRBJ2-4 and V is TRBV6-1, with D perhaps matching TRBD1 (5 bases). The V end was cut by 4 bases, the J end by 0 bases, with 13 bases between. This CDR3 has 16 amino acids. Germline values: CDR1 MNHNS, CDR2 SASEGT.

This rearrangement joins TRBV5-4 to TRBJ2-3, with no clear D. The CDR3 loop spans 15 amino acids. Trimming pared 2 bases from V and 3 bases from J, leaving 13 bases between. Germline V gene sequence: CDR1 SGHNT, CDR2 YYREEE (reference sequence). CDR3 DNA sequence: TGTGCCAGCAGCTTAGGGAAAAGATTAACAGATACGCAGTATTTT. Residues: CASSLGKRLTDTQYF.

This chain uses TRBV6-5 with TRBJ2-7; D gene ambiguous. Per the germline V gene, CDR1 is MNHEY and CDR2 is SVGAGI. The CDR3 is 15 amino acids. Trimming left V 6 bases short and J 5 bases short, with 20 bases between. The CDR3 region is CASRPRHYYLDEQYF. CDR3 sequence (DNA): TGTGCCAGCAGACCCCGACACTACTACCTCGACGAGCAGTACTTC.

The rearrangement joins TRBV4-3 to TRBJ2-3, with a tentative D call TRBD1 (6 bases). Trimming pared 1 base from V and 5 bases from J, leaving 19 bases between. Germline V CDR1 and CDR2: LGHNA, YSLEER. CDR3 length: 17 residues. The CDR3 sequence: CASSQGGGSTMGDTQYF. CDR3 in DNA: TGCGCCAGCAGCCAAGGTGGGGGCTCAACAATGGGAGATACGCAGTATTTT.